Below, 20 T cell receptor beta chains from the same sample are listed, as sequenced in a study of post-analysis software for immune sequencing data. Points from the study as a whole: Compared with controls, patients had more of roughly five TRBV segments, including TRBV5-6, TRBV5-1 and TRBV20-1.

Every TCR beta cDNA library bore unique molecular identifiers. One entry per CDR3 protein, called by TCRdb with MiXCR from the PCR reads. The sample shows about 430,000 distinct CDR3 sequences, 39% of them seen only once. These receptors have no known antigen. Sample: blood. The source is a girl aged 2-10 years with multiple sclerosis.

The genes are TRBV15 and TRBJ1-3, with D perhaps matching TRBD1 (6 bases). The CDR3 consists of 14 residues. V was shortened by 5 bases and J by 2 bases, with 10 bases between the two germline ends. CDR1 is LNHNV and CDR2 is YYDKDF in the germline V gene (reference sequence). The CDR3 spells CATSGGATGNTIYF. Here the CDR3 DNA reads TGTGCCACCAGCGGGGGGGCGACTGGAAACACCATATATTTT.

This rearrangement joins TRBV6-5 to TRBJ2-1; D possibly corresponds to TRBD1 (5 bases). The V end was cut by 2 bases, the J end by 10 bases, with 15 bases between. Germline V lookup: CDR1 MNHEY, CDR2 SVGAGI. The CDR3 is 14 amino acids. In nucleotides, the CDR3 is TGTGCCAGCAGTTACGGGATAGTGGGGCCCGAGCAGTTCTTC. The encoded protein is CASSYGIVGPEQFF.

The chain is built from TRBV9 and TRBJ2-5; D is perhaps TRBD2 (6 bases). This CDR3 is 16 amino acids long. V lost 4 bases to trimming and J lost 5 bases, with 21 bases between them. Germline CDR1 is SGDLS and CDR2 is YYNGEE. The CDR3 loop is CASSYYRDSDRETQYF. DNA for the CDR3: TGTGCCAGCAGCTACTATCGGGACTCAGATCGGGAGACCCAGTACTTC.

Regarding this clonotype: A much larger clone differs by one base, so this may be a read error. V is TRBV28 and J is TRBJ1-5; D gene ambiguous. Trimming stripped 5 bases from V and 3 bases from J, with 2 bases between. The CDR3 extends over 11 amino acids. Germline V lookup: CDR1 MDHEN, CDR2 SYDVKM. The CDR3 loop reads CASSTNQPQHF. Here the CDR3 DNA reads TGTGCCAGCAGTACCAATCAGCCCCAGCATTTT.

By share, this clonotype counts as medium-sized. The chain has TRBV5-1 and TRBJ2-1; TRBD2 matches 11 bases. With V trimmed by 4 bases and J by 4 bases, 7 bases remained unmatched. Germline loops: CDR1 SGHRS, CDR2 YFSETQ. The CDR3 totals 16 residues. The CDR3 here is CASSPRTSGLYNEQFF. CDR3 nucleotides: TGCGCCAGCAGCCCCCGGACTAGCGGGTTATACAATGAGCAGTTCTTC.

V and J are TRBV2 and TRBJ2-5; 10 nucleotides line up with TRBD2. This CDR3 is 17 amino acids long. Germline V CDR1 and CDR2: SNHLY, FYNNEI. V shed 1 base, J shed 0 bases, and the junction held 5 bases outside the gene matches. Written as DNA, the CDR3 is TGTGCCAGCAGTGAAGGGCTAGCGGGGGTGTACCAAGAGACCCAGTACTTC. Translating gives CASSEGLAGVYQETQYF.

This clonotype showed up just a few times. The V and J genes are TRBV4-1 and TRBJ2-5; the D is unclear. CDR1 is MGHRA, CDR2 YSYEKL, per germline. The CDR3 totals 13 residues. Trimming removed 1 base from V and 4 bases from J, with 7 bases in between. The CDR3 bases are TGCGCCAGCAGCCAAGGGTTTGCAGAGACCCAGTACTTC. Residues: CASSQGFAETQYF.

The chain employs TRBV9 and TRBJ1-2, with 8 positions matching TRBD1. V shed 3 bases, J shed 5 bases, and the junction held 6 bases outside the gene matches. The CDR3 sequence is 14 residues long. Germline V gene lookup returns CDR1 SGDLS and CDR2 YYNGEE. CDR3: CASSDGTGSYGYTF. In DNA form, the CDR3 reads TGTGCCAGCAGCGACGGGACAGGATCTTATGGCTACACCTTC.

The V and J genes are TRBV4-1 and TRBJ2-7; 9 bases match TRBD1. The CDR3 contains 15 residues. Germline V gene data show CDR1 as MGHRA and CDR2 as YSYEKL. The J segment lost 2 bases and the V segment lost 2 bases, leaving 4 bases of the junction unmatched. The CDR3 loop is CASSQPDRGAYEQYF. DNA for the CDR3: TGCGCCAGCAGCCAACCGGACAGGGGAGCCTACGAGCAGTACTTC.

This clonotype was recorded a few times. The chain employs TRBV11-2 and TRBJ2-1, with 10 bases lining up with TRBD2. Germline V gene lookup returns CDR1 SGHAT and CDR2 FQNNGV. J gave up 4 bases and V 4 bases, and 4 bases lay outside the gene matches. This CDR3 region has 15 residues. The CDR3 nucleotides read TGTGCCAGCAGCTCAGCGGGAGGGCGGTACAATGAGCAGTTCTTC. This translates into CASSSAGGRYNEQFF.

This clonotype was picked up a small number of times. The CDR3 loop is CASSSTAHPAEAFF. Written as DNA, the CDR3 is TGTGCCAGCAGCTCCACCGCCCACCCCGCTGAAGCTTTCTTT. The gene calls are TRBV7-3 and TRBJ1-1; unclear D gene. The CDR3 is made up of 14 amino acids. Per germline, CDR1 SGHTA and CDR2 FQGTGA. The V and J ends lost 4 bases and 6 bases respectively, with 15 bases between them.

The CDR3 here is CASSLRAGMSYEQYF. For the CDR3, the DNA is TGTGCCAGCAGCTTGAGAGCAGGGATGTCCTACGAGCAGTACTTC. V is TRBV5-5 and J is TRBJ2-7, with D possibly TRBD1 on 5 matching bases. This CDR3 has 15 residues. CDR1 is SGHKS, CDR2 YYEKEE, per germline (reference sequence). Trimming removed 1 base from V and 1 base from J, with 12 bases in between. The variable domain in full, with the rest retrieved from reference TRBV5-5 and TRBJ2-7, is DAGVTQSPTHLIKTRGQQVTLRCSPISGHKSVSWYQQVLGQGPQFIFQYYEKEERGRGNFPDRFSARQFPNYSSELNVNALLLGDSALYLCASSLRAGMSYEQYFGPGTRLTVT.

This clonotype was counted between two and nine times. The chain has TRBV7-6 and TRBJ2-1; D assignment may be TRBD1 or TRBD2 (5 bases each). Trimming left V 3 bases short and J 7 bases short, with 13 bases between. CDR3 size: 14 residues. Germline loops: CDR1 SGHVS, CDR2 FNYEAQ. Written as DNA, the CDR3 is TGTGCCAGCAGCTTGGGGGATACGGGGAATGAGCAGTTCTTC. It specifies CASSLGDTGNEQFF.

The rearrangement links TRBV13 to TRBJ1-4, with a tentative D call TRBD1 (5 bases). This CDR3 has 15 amino acids. Germline V gives CDR1 PRHDT, CDR2 FYEKMQ (reference sequence). The germline V and J ends were trimmed by 5 bases and 7 bases, with 17 bases remaining between them. DNA of the CDR3: TGTGCCAGCAGCGGTCGCGGGGGGTTGAGTGAAAAACTGTTTTTT. Translating gives CASSGRGGLSEKLFF.

The rearrangement uses TRBV7-9 and TRBJ2-3; 9 bases are a match to TRBD2. This CDR3 region has 17 residues. Germline CDR1 reads SEHNR; CDR2 reads FQNEAQ (reference sequence). V trimming: 5 bases; J trimming: 4 bases; junction bases outside the gene matches: 13. This CDR3 is CASSANPGLALPDTQYF. The CDR3 DNA is TGTGCCAGCAGCGCAAATCCGGGACTAGCATTACCAGATACGCAGTATTTT.

This clonotype showed up just a few times. A much larger clone differs by one base, so this may be a read error. The genes are TRBV12-3 or TRBV12-4 and TRBJ2-4; D gene uncertain. The CDR3 contains 13 residues. V lost 5 bases to trimming and J lost 6 bases, with 11 bases between them. CDR3 residues: CASSPEMGNIQYF. For the CDR3, the DNA is TGTGCCAGCAGTCCGGAGATGGGAAACATTCAGTACTTC.

This clonotype showed up just a few times. This sequence joins TRBV28 and TRBJ1-2; no clear D gene. The CDR3 extends over 11 amino acids. V lost 6 bases to trimming and J lost 7 bases, with 9 bases between them. CDR1 MDHEN and CDR2 SYDVKM come from the germline V gene. The CDR3 DNA is TGTGCCAGCAGCAGACCACCTGGCTACACCTTC. It translates to CASSRPPGYTF.

This clonotype has a handful of counts. The rearrangement links TRBV15 to TRBJ2-3; 8 nucleotides match TRBD1. Unmatched junction bases numbered 9, after V lost 5 bases and J lost 2 bases. This CDR3 has 16 amino acids. From germline, CDR1 is LNHNV and CDR2 YYDKDF (reference sequence). This chain's CDR3 is CATSWRQGRPTDTQYF. In DNA form, the CDR3 reads TGTGCCACCAGCTGGAGACAGGGGCGCCCCACAGATACGCAGTATTTT.

The chain carries TRBV20-1 and TRBJ1-1, with TRBD1 matching 9 bases. CDR1 DFQATT and CDR2 SNEGSKA come from the germline V gene (reference sequence). V shed 5 bases, J shed 7 bases, and the junction held 5 bases outside the gene matches. The CDR3 has 12 amino acids. The CDR3 reads CSAGGQGLEAFF. The CDR3 DNA follows: TGCAGTGCTGGGGGACAGGGCCTTGAAGCTTTCTTT.

The chain uses TRBV12-3 or TRBV12-4 and TRBJ2-1; 7 positions agree with TRBD1. The CDR3 is 14 amino acids. Losses at the gene ends were 6 bases for V and 7 bases for J; bases not matched to a gene: 9. CDR3 in amino acids: CASSPLAQGNEQFF. CDR3 in DNA: TGTGCCAGCAGCCCCTTGGCACAGGGGAATGAGCAGTTCTTC.